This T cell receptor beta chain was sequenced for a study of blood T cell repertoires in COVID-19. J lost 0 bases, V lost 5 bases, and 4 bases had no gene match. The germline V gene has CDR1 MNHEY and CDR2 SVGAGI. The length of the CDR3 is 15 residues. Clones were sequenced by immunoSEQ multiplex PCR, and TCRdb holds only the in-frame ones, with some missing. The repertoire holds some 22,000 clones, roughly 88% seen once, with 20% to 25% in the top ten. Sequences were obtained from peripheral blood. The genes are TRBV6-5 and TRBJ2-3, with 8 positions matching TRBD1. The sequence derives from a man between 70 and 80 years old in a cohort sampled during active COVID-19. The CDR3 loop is CASSLRQGSTDTQYF. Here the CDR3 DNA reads TGTGCCAGCAGTCTACGACAGGGGAGCACAGATACGCAGTATTTT.